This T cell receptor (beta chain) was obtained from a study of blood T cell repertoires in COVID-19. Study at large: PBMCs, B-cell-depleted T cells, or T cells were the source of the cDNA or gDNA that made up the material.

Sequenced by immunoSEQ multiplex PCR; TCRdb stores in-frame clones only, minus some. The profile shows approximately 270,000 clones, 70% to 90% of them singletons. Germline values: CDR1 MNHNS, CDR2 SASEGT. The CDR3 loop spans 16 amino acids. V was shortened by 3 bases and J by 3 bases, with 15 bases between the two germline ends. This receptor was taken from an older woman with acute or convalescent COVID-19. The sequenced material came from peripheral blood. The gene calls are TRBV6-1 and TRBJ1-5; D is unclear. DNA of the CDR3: TGTGCCAGCAGTGATCAGGTTGGGAGATACAATCAGCCCCAGCATTTT. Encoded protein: CASSDQVGRYNQPQHF.